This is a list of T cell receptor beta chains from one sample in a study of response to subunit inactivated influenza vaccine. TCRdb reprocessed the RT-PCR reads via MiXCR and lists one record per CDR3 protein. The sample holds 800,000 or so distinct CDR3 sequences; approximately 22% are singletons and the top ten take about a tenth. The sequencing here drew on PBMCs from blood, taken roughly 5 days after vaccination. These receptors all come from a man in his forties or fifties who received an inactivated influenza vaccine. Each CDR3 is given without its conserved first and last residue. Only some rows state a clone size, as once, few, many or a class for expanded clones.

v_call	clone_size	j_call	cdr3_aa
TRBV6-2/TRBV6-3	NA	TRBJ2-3	ASSYSALPTTDASPDTQY
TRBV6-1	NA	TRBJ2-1	ASRRSGLAGGPNEQF
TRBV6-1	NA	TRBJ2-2	ASSAGLLLTGELF
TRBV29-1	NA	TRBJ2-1	SVERVLEQF
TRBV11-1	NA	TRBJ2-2	ASSYPTQGATNTGELF
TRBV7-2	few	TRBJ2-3	ASTRSAGARSDTQY
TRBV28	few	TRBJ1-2	ASIKRTTGRGYT
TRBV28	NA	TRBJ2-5	ASSPWTPQETQY
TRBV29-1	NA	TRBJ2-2	SVEAGLNTGELF
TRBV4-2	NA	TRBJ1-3	ASSQDGQGYRNTIY
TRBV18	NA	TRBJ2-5	ASSPNSGQETQY
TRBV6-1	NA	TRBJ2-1	ASSEAGRSYNEQF
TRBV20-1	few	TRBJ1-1	SARDTQMNTEAF
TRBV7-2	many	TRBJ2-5	ASSWRQGQETQY
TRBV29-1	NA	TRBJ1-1	SVAVGRYTEAF
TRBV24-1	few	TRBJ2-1	ATSDKTSLNEQF
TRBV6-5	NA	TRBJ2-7	ASSYGTRGGREQY
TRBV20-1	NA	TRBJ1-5	SAIQGFESDVPQH
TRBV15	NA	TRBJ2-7	ATSRELSGQGAYEQY
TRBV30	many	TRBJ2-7	ASQGDYEQY
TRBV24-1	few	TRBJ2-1	ATSDPTGTDEQF
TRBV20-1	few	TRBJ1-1	SAPPRTSPVTEAF
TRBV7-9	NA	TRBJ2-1	ASSWGGLAGLYNEQF
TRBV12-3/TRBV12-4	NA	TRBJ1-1	ASRRGQGATEAF
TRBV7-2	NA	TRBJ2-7	ASSAPPGQVYEQY
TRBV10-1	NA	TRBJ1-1	ASSGQRNTEAF
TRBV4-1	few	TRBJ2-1	ASSLGGPQTYNEQF
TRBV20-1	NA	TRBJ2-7	SAGDSNYEQY
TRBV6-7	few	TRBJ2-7	ASPIDDRAGSYEQY
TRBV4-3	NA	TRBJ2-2	ASSQEWAGLAANTGELF
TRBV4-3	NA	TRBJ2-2	ASSQGTSGGRNTGELF
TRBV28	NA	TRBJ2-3	ASRTQLAGVADTQY
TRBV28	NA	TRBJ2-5	ASSPTRGHGTQY
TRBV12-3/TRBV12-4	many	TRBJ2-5	ASRRQEQETQY
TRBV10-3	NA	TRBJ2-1	AISELASGGAGEQF
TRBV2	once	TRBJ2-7	ASMRQGTLRSPYEQY
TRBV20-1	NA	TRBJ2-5	SARVGARETQY
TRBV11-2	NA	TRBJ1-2	ASSLGDRVVHGYT
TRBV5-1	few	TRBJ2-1	ASHGQDSYNEQF
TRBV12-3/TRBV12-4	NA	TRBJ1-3	ASSLSASTIY
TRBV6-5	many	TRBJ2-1	ASSYDRGYEQF
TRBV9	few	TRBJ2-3	ASSLGLATTDTQY
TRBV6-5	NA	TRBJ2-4	ASSYSQGPNIQY